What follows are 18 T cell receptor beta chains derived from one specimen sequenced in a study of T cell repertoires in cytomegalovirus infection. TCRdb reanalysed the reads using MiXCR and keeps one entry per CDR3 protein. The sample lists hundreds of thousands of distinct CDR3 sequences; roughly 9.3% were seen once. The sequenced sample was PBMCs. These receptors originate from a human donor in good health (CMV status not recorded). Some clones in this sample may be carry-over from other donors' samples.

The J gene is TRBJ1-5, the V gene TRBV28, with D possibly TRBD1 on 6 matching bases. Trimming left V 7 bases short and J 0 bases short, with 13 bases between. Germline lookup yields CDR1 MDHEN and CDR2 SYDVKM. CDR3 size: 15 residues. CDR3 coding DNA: TGTGCCAGCAATCAACAGGGTGGTAGCAATCAGCCCCAGCATTTT. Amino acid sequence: CASNQQGGSNQPQHF.

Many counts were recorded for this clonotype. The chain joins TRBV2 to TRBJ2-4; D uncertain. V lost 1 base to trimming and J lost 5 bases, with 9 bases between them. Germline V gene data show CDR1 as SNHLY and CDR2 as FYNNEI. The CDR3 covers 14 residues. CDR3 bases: TGTGCCAGCAGTGAAGTGGGCAGCGAAAACATTCAGTACTTC. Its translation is CASSEVGSENIQYF. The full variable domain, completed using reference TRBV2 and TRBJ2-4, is EPEVTQTPSHQVTQMGQEVILRCVPISNHLYFYWYRQILGQKVEFLVSFYNNEISEKSEIFDDQFSVERPDGSNFTLKIRSTKLEDSAMYFCASSEVGSENIQYFGAGTRLSVL.

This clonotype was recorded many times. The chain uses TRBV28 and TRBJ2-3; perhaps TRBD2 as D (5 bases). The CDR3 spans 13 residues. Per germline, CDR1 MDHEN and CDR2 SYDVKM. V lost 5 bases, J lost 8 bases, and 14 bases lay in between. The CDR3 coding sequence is TGTGCCAGCAGTACGCTAGCCCCGGTTACGCAGTATTTT. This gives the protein CASSTLAPVTQYF.

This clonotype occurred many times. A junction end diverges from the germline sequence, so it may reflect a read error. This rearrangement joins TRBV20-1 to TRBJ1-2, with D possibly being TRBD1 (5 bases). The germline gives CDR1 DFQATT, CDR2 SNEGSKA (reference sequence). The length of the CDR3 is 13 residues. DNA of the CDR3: TGCAGTCCTAGGGGCCGTGCTAACTATGGCTACACCTTC. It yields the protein CSPRGRANYGYTF.

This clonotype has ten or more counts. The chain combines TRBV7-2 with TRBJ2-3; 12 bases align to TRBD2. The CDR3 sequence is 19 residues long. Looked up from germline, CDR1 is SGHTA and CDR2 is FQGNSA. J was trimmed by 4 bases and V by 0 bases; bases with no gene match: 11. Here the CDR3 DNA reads TGTGCCAGCAGCTTAGCGTCTAGCGGGGGGGCAAGTCCCCCAGATACGCAGTATTTT. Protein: CASSLASSGGASPPDTQYF.

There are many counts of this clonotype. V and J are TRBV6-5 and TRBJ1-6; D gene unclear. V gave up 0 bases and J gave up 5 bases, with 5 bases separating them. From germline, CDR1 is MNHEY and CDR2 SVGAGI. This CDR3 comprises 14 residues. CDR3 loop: CASSYSEHNSPLHF. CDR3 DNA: TGTGCCAGCAGTTACTCGGAGCATAATTCACCCCTCCACTTT.

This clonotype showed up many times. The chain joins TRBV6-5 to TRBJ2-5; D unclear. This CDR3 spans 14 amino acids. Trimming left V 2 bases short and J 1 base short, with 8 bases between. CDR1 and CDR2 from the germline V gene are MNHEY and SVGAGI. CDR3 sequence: CASSYEFFQETQYF. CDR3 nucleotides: TGTGCCAGCAGTTACGAATTTTTCCAAGAGACCCAGTACTTC.

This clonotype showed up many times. The CDR3 nucleotides read TGTGCCAGCAGCCGCGGGCAGGGAGAGACCCAGTACTTC. Protein: CASSRGQGETQYF. The chain combines TRBV11-2 with TRBJ2-5; D is perhaps TRBD1 or TRBD2 (5 bases each). The germline gives CDR1 SGHAT, CDR2 FQNNGV. This CDR3 spans 13 amino acids. V shed 5 bases and J shed 4 bases, with 11 bases lying between them.

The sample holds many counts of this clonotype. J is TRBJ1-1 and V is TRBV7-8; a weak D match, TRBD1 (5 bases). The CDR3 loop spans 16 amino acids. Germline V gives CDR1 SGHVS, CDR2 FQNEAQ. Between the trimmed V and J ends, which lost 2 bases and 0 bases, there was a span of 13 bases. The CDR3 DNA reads TGTGCCAGCAGCTTATTAAGGGGCGGTTTGAACACTGAAGCTTTCTTT. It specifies CASSLLRGGLNTEAFF.

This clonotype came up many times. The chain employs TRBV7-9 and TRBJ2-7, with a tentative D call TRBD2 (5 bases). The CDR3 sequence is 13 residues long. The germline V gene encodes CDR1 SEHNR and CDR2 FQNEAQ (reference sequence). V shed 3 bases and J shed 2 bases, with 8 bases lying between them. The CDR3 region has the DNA TGTGCCAGCAGCTTCTCCGGGACCTACGAGCAGTACGTC. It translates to CASSFSGTYEQYV.

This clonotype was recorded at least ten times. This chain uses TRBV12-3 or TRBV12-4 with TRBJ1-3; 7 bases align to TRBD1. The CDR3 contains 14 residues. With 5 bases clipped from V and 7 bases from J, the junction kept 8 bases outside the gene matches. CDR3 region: CASSPGQSFNTIYF. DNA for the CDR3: TGTGCCAGCAGTCCGGGACAGAGCTTCAACACCATATATTTT.

This chain's CDR3 is CASSSVGVNTEAFF. The CDR3, as DNA: TGTGCCAGTAGCTCTGTCGGGGTGAACACTGAAGCTTTCTTT. The chain couples TRBV19 to TRBJ1-1, with D uncertain. CDR3 length equals 14 residues. The V and J ends lost 6 bases and 0 bases respectively, with 11 bases between them. From germline, CDR1 is LNHDA and CDR2 SQIVND (reference sequence).

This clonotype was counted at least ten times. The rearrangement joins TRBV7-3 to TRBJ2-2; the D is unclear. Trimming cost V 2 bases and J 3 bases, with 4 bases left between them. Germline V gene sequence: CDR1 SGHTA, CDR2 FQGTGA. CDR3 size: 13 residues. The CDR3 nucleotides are TGTGCCAGCAGCTTAGGGCACACCGGGGAGCTGTTTTTT. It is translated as CASSLGHTGELFF.

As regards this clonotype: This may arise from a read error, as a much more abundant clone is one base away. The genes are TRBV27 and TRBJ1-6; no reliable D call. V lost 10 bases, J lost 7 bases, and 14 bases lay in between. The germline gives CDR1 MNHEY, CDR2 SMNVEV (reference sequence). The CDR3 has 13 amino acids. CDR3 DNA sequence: TGTGCCAACAAAAAGGAGTGGAATTCACCCCTCCACTTT. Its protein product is CANKKEWNSPLHF.

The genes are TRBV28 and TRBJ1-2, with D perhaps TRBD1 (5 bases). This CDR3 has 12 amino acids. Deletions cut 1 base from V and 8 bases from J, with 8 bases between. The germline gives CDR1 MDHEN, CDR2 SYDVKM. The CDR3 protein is CASSLSRDGYTF. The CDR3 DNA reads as TGTGCCAGCAGTTTATCCAGGGACGGCTACACCTTC.

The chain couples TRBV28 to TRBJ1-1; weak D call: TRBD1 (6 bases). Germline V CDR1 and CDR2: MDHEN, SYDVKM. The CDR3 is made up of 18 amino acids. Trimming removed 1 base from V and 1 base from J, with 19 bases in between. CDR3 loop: CASSLSWRSGAWNTEAFF. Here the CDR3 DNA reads TGTGCCAGCAGTTTATCTTGGAGGTCGGGGGCGTGGAACACTGAAGCTTTCTTT.

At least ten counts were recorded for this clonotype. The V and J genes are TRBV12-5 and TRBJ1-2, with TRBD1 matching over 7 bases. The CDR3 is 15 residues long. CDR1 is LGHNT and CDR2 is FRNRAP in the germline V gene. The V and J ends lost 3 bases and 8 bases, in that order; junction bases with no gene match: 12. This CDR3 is CASGFGTAPAWGYTF. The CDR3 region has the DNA TGTGCTAGTGGTTTCGGGACAGCCCCCGCCTGGGGCTACACCTTC.

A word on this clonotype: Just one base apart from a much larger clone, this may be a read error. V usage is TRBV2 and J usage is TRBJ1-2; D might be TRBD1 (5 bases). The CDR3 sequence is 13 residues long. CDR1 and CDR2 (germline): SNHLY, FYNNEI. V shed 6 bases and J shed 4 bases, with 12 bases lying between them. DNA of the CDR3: TGTGCCAGCAGAGAGGGGACTACCTATGGCTACACCTTC. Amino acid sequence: CASREGTTYGYTF.